This T cell receptor (beta chain) was documented in a study of blood T cell repertoires in COVID-19. This CDR3 is 12 amino acids long. CDR1 and CDR2 (germline): SGHKS, YYEKEE (reference sequence). Deletions cut 2 bases from V and 8 bases from J, with 5 bases between. This table comes from immunoSEQ multiplex PCR, and its TCRdb copy is limited to in-frame clones, with some not included. The profile shows around 200,000 clones, roughly 90% of them singletons. V is TRBV5-5 and J is TRBJ1-6; D is ambiguous. The source material was peripheral blood. This clonotype was sampled from a man younger than 30 with active or convalescent COVID-19. The CDR3 here is CASSFEDSPLHF. The CDR3 coding sequence is TGTGCCAGCAGCTTTGAGGATTCACCCCTCCACTTT.